This TCR beta chain stems from a study of cytomegalovirus exposure and HLA in healthy donors. V dropped 3 bases and J dropped 1; count of bases not matched to a gene: 3. Germline loops: CDR1 LNHDA, CDR2 SQIVND (reference sequence). CDR3 length: 15 residues. Study-wide points: Within the data, a cluster of highly shared sequence variants was likely a sequencing artifact. According to a later analysis, donors in an Asian-associated ancestry cluster reportedly had fewer N-insertions than the roughly 720-donor mean. Presence/absence analyses rested on an assumption that sequencing depth was roughly uniform across donors.

As regards this clone: Its antigen is currently unknown.

These donors counted as nominally healthy when sampled, but unrecorded immune exposures were likely. The primer mix had 60 Vbeta and 13 Jbeta primers. Method: immunoSEQ multiplex PCR; TCRdb's copy keeps in-frame clones and lacks some. This table has some 100,000 clones, about 80% appearing once. The sequenced sample was PBMCs. This TCR was sampled from a woman aged 45-60 years in good health and CMV-seropositive. The chain links TRBV19 to TRBJ1-5; TRBD1 matches at 7 bases. CDR3 in DNA: TGTGCCAGTAGTATCCAGACAGGGAGCAATCAGCCCCAGCATTTT. Translated: CASSIQTGSNQPQHF.